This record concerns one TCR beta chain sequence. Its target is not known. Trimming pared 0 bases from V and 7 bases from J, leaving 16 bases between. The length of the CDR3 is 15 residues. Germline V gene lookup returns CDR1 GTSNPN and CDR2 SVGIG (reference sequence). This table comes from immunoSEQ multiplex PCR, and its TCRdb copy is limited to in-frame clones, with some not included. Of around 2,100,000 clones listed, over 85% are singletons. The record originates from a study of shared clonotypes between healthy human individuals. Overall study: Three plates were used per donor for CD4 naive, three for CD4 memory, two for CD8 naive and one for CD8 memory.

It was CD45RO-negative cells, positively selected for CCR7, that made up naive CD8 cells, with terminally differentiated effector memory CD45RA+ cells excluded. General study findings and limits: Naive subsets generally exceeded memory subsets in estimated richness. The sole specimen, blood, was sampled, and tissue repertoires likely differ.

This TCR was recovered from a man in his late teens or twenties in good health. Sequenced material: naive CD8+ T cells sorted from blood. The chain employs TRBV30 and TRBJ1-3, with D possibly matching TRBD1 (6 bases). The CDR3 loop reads CAWSVWAGDGNTIYF. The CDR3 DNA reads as TGTGCCTGGAGTGTATGGGCAGGGGATGGGAACACCATATATTTT.